This TCR beta chain was documented in a study of cytomegalovirus exposure and HLA in healthy donors. In the PCR, 60 Vbeta and 13 Jbeta primers were used. Original handling: Later work found tens of millions of unique TCR beta chains, with 10 million to 14 million shared. Clones were read by immunoSEQ multiplex PCR, and TCRdb kept only the in-frame ones, dropping some. The DNA gave D and trimming, while V, J and clone size come from that table. The table records more than 200,000 clones, around 76% of them present only once. Though probably carrying unrecorded immune exposures, donors were nominally healthy at sampling. V was clipped by 4 bases and J by 5 bases; unmatched bases: 2. Germline assignment: CDR1 MNHNS and CDR2 SASEGT. The CDR3 spans 14 residues.

The sequencing sample was made of PBMCs. The V and J genes are TRBV6-1 and TRBJ1-5; 10 bases line up with TRBD1. The clonotype comes from a man in his forties in good health and CMV-seropositive. The CDR3 region has the DNA TGTGCCAGCAGTGTGGGACAGGGGTATCAGCCCCAGCATTTT. As protein: CASSVGQGYQPQHF.